This TCR beta chain emerged from a study of technical replicates of blood from a handful of donors. Germline V gene data show CDR1 as SGHRS and CDR2 as YFSETQ. V gave up 0 bases and J gave up 4 bases; unmatched junction bases: 0. CDR3 length equals 15 residues. This clone came up a few times. Here immunoSEQ multiplex PCR was the method, and the copy in TCRdb shows in-frame clones only, minus some. This sample carries under 80,000 clones, just under 90% of them seen once, and the ten largest clones take around 4.8%. Sequencing used PBMCs. The sequence derives from a human donor in good health. Some clones in this sample may be carry-over from other donors' samples. The genes are TRBV5-1 and TRBJ2-1, with 11 bases aligning to TRBD2. The CDR3 nucleotides read TGCGCCAGCAGCTTGGGACTAGCGGGGTACAATGAGCAGTTCTTC. As protein: CASSLGLAGYNEQFF.